This T cell receptor (beta chain) derives from a study of CD8+ T cells in alopecia areata. Study as a whole: The SALT score measured affected scalp surface percentage in treated patients.

V was pared by 3 bases and J by 2 bases, with 11 bases between. The CDR3 is made up of 14 amino acids. Germline CDR1 reads MGHRA; CDR2 reads YSYEKL. RNA, once extracted, was reverse transcribed into cDNA for use as the sequencing template. Clones were sequenced by immunoSEQ multiplex PCR, and TCRdb holds only the in-frame ones, with some missing. Found here are 130,000 or so clones, around 83% of them singletons; the top ten hold about 12%. Noted treatment: oral pan-JAK inhibitor, 5-10 mg twice daily. Peripheral blood and lesional scalp punch biopsies came from alopecia areata patients. On this clone: Its antigen remains unidentified.

Regarding the study as a whole: Because one nonresponder was included, the link of baseline CD8+ expansion to response is considered uncertain. Lesional scalp exceeded normal scalp in clonality, especially in alopecia totalis/universalis.

The clonotype comes from a human donor with alopecia areata. This chain joins TRBV4-1 and TRBJ2-7; no clear D gene. The sequenced sample was CD8+ T cells sorted from blood, obtained at week 4, from a patient treated with tofacitinib. Here the CDR3 DNA reads TGCGCCAGCAGCCAGGACCTAGAAGCCTACGAGCAGTACTTC. Translated, it gives CASSQDLEAYEQYF.